This T cell receptor beta chain emerged from a study of cytomegalovirus exposure and HLA in healthy donors. With 60 Vbeta and 13 Jbeta primers, the PCR was carried out. Assay: immunoSEQ multiplex PCR; the TCRdb copy retains only in-frame clones and omits some. The sample consists of about 160,000 clones, around 80% of them appearing once. Overall study results and limits: The majority of CMV-associated TCR beta chains were reported as apparently HLA-restricted in a later analysis.

Note on this clone: Its antigen is undetermined.

This CDR3 comprises 12 residues. Germline CDR1 SNHLY, CDR2 FYNNEI. Trimming removed 8 bases at V and 4 bases at J, with 9 bases between. The sequenced material came from PBMCs. The V gene is TRBV2, the J gene TRBJ2-1; the D gene is possibly TRBD2 (5 bases). The receptor comes from a man aged 40-50 years in good health and CMV-seronegative. CDR3 protein: CASASLYNEQFF. The CDR3 DNA follows: TGTGCCAGCGCTAGCCTATACAATGAGCAGTTCTTC.